Below, 24 T cell receptor beta chains from the same sample are listed, as sequenced in a study of cytomegalovirus exposure and HLA in healthy donors. The PCR contained 60 Vbeta and 13 Jbeta primers. Method: immunoSEQ multiplex PCR; TCRdb's copy keeps in-frame clones and lacks some. The sample gives more than 110,000 clones, about 80% of which show up once; under 1.5% is in the top ten. The sequenced material came from PBMCs. The source is a male donor in good health and CMV-seropositive.

J is TRBJ2-1 and V is TRBV2; 8 bases are shared with TRBD2. This CDR3 region has 14 residues. Trimming took 5 bases from V and 8 from J; bases not matched to a gene: 8. Per the germline V gene, CDR1 is SNHLY and CDR2 is FYNNEI. In DNA form, the CDR3 reads TGTGCCAGCAGTTTAGCGGGGCCCGGTCATGAGCAGTTCTTC. It codes for CASSLAGPGHEQFF. Full variable domain (remainder filled in from reference TRBV2 and TRBJ2-1): EPEVTQTPSHQVTQMGQEVILRCVPISNHLYFYWYRQILGQKVEFLVSFYNNEISEKSEIFDDQFSVERPDGSNFTLKIRSTKLEDSAMYFCASSLAGPGHEQFFGPGTRLTVL.

The chain recombines TRBV29-1 with TRBJ1-2; D call uncertain. V was clipped by 6 bases and J by 5 bases, with 10 bases between them. From germline, CDR1 is SQVTM and CDR2 ANQGSEA. CDR3 length: 11 residues. CDR3 nucleotides: TGCAGCGTCTCCCCGTTTTATGGCTACACCTTC. Translation: CSVSPFYGYTF.

The gene calls are TRBV13 and TRBJ2-2; D is perhaps TRBD2 (7 bases). V gave up 5 bases and J gave up 3 bases, with 13 bases separating them. This CDR3 has 15 amino acids. Germline V CDR1 and CDR2: PRHDT, FYEKMQ (reference sequence). The CDR3 spells CASSPRGGYTGELFF. In nucleotides, the CDR3 is TGTGCCAGCAGCCCGCGCGGGGGCTACACCGGGGAGCTGTTTTTT.

This rearrangement joins TRBV28 to TRBJ2-1, with TRBD2 matching 7 bases. This CDR3 has 15 amino acids. Germline V CDR1 and CDR2: MDHEN, SYDVKM. Losses at the gene ends were 3 bases for V and 4 bases for J; bases not matched to a gene: 6. This CDR3 reads CASSFSGGSYNEQFF. The DNA for the CDR3 is TGTGCCAGCAGTTTCTCGGGAGGAAGTTACAATGAGCAGTTCTTC.

On this clone: Other nucleotide sequences in the sample specify the same CDR3. The chain carries TRBV5-4 and TRBJ1-1; 9 positions match TRBD1. This CDR3 is built from 16 residues. V lost 3 bases and J lost 1; bases outside the gene matches: 7. CDR1 is SGHNT and CDR2 is YYREEE in the germline V gene (reference sequence). The CDR3 region has the DNA TGTGCCAGCAGCTCGGGACAGGGTGTGGGGAACACTGAAGCTTTCTTT. It translates to CASSSGQGVGNTEAFF. The full variable domain, completed using reference TRBV5-4 and TRBJ1-1, is ETGVTQSPTHLIKTRGQQVTLRCSSQSGHNTVSWYQQALGQGPQFIFQYYREEENGRGNFPPRFSGLQFPNYSSELNVNALELDDSALYLCASSSGQGVGNTEAFFGQGTRLTVV.

The table lists this clone with a count of one. The chain is built from TRBV5-1 and TRBJ2-5; D possibly corresponds to TRBD1 (6 bases). The DNA end lines up better with TRBJ2-7; the J call may be wrong. Germline CDR1 reads SGHRS; CDR2 reads YFSETQ. The CDR3 consists of 15 residues. CDR3 in amino acids: CASSPWGRIFYEQYF. The DNA for the CDR3 is TGCGCCAGCAGTCCATGGGGGCGGATCTTCTACGAGCAGTACTTC.

This chain connects TRBV9 to TRBJ2-4; the D is unclear. CDR3 size: 13 residues. Germline CDR1 SGDLS, CDR2 YYNGEE. Trimming cost V 2 bases and J 7 bases, with 10 bases left between them. The CDR3 reads CASSVGSANIQYF. The CDR3 region has the DNA TGTGCCAGCAGCGTTGGCAGCGCTAACATTCAGTACTTC. Combining the CDR3 with reference TRBV9 and TRBJ2-4 gives the whole variable domain DSGVTQTPKHLITATGQRVTLRCSPRSGDLSVYWYQQSLDQGLQFLIQYYNGEERAKGNILERFSAQQFPDLHSELNLSSLELGDSALYFCASSVGSANIQYFGAGTRLSVL.

The V and J genes are TRBV5-6 and TRBJ2-7; the D gene is possibly TRBD2 (6 bases). Germline V gene sequence: CDR1 SGHDT, CDR2 YYEEEE. The CDR3 is made up of 13 amino acids. Trimming pared 0 bases from V and 7 bases from J, leaving 11 bases between. CDR3 bases: TGTGCCAGCAGCTTGGAGCCCGGGAGTGAGCAGTACTTC. This translates into CASSLEPGSEQYF. The full variable domain, completed using reference TRBV5-6 and TRBJ2-7, is DAGVTQSPTHLIKTRGQQVTLRCSPKSGHDTVSWYQQALGQGPQFIFQYYEEEERQRGNFPDRFSGHQFPNYSSELNVNALLLGDSALYLCASSLEPGSEQYFGPGTRLTVT.

The rearrangement links TRBV5-1 to TRBJ2-1; 9 positions match TRBD1. CDR1 is SGHRS, CDR2 YFSETQ, per germline. Losses at the gene ends were 0 bases for V and 2 bases for J; bases not matched to a gene: 6. The CDR3 runs 17 residues. CDR3 in amino acids: CASSLAPTGGPYNEQFF. The CDR3 nucleotides read TGCGCCAGCAGCTTGGCCCCGACAGGGGGTCCCTACAATGAGCAGTTCTTC.

This clone was found a few times. The chain has TRBV2 and TRBJ2-4; possible D gene TRBD1, 6 bases. V lost 6 bases and J lost 0, with 12 bases in between. From germline, CDR1 is SNHLY and CDR2 FYNNEI. This CDR3 has 15 amino acids. CDR3 sequence reads: CASSPTGLAKNIQYF. For the CDR3, the DNA is TGTGCCAGCAGCCCAACAGGGCTAGCCAAAAACATTCAGTACTTC.

The chain joins TRBV9 to TRBJ2-3; possible D gene TRBD2, 5 bases. Trimming took off 4 bases at V and 5 bases at J, with 17 bases between the two ends. The CDR3 has 15 residues. Germline lookup yields CDR1 SGDLS and CDR2 YYNGEE. The CDR3 loop is CASSPSGGYKDTQYF. The CDR3 coding sequence is TGTGCCAGCAGCCCGTCAGGCGGGTACAAAGATACGCAGTATTTT.

The chain joins TRBV2 to TRBJ2-1, with a weak D call TRBD1 (6 bases). This CDR3 contains 15 residues. The V and J ends lost 2 bases and 7 bases respectively, with 15 bases between them. The germline V gene has CDR1 SNHLY and CDR2 FYNNEI. CDR3 in DNA: TGTGCCAGCAGTGAACGAATCTGGCAGGGGAATGAGCAGTTCTTC. Its protein is CASSERIWQGNEQFF.

CDR3 DNA: TGTGCCAGCAGCTCTTTGGAGGGACTCAACTACGAGCAGTACTTC. Its protein is CASSSLEGLNYEQYF. This rearrangement joins TRBV28 to TRBJ2-7; perhaps TRBD2 as D (6 bases). Germline values: CDR1 MDHEN, CDR2 SYDVKM. The CDR3 has 15 amino acids. V was cut by 6 bases and J by 3 bases, with 18 bases left in between.

This clone was observed a few times. The rearrangement uses TRBV5-1 and TRBJ2-2, with TRBD2 matching 11 bases. Losses at the gene ends were 1 base for V and 7 bases for J; bases not matched to a gene: 6. Germline V gene lookup returns CDR1 SGHRS and CDR2 YFSETQ. The CDR3 length is 16 residues. The CDR3 is CASSLSLAGADGELFF. CDR3 DNA sequence: TGCGCCAGCAGCTTGTCACTAGCGGGAGCGGACGGGGAGCTGTTTTTT.

In DNA form, the CDR3 reads TGCGCCAGCAGCTTGAATCTCTTGACAGGCGAAAATTCACCCCTCCACTTT. It specifies CASSLNLLTGENSPLHF. J is TRBJ1-6 and V is TRBV5-1; weak D call: TRBD1 (6 bases). Between the trimmed V and J ends, which lost 1 base and 7 bases, there was a span of 18 bases. The germline gives CDR1 SGHRS, CDR2 YFSETQ. CDR3 length: 17 amino acids.

J is TRBJ2-1 and V is TRBV6-4, with TRBD1 as a possible D gene (5 bases). This CDR3 region has 15 residues. Germline assignment: CDR1 MRHNA and CDR2 SNTAGT. V was clipped by 2 bases and J by 5 bases, with 13 bases between them. CDR3 in DNA: TGTGCCAGCAGTGACGGGGAATTGGGGCACAATGAGCAGTTCTTC. Translated: CASSDGELGHNEQFF.

V and J are TRBV7-8 and TRBJ1-1, with 8 bases identical to TRBD1. With 2 bases clipped from V and 4 bases from J, the junction kept 12 bases outside the gene matches. From germline, CDR1 is SGHVS and CDR2 FQNEAQ. There are 17 residues in the CDR3. The CDR3 nucleotides are TGTGCCAGCAGCTTATTTGGATCGGGCGGACAGGGCACTGAAGCTTTCTTT. Protein: CASSLFGSGGQGTEAFF.

This clone was seen only once. The CDR3 here is CATSRDYYGYTF. The CDR3 DNA reads TGTGCCACCAGCAGAGATTATTATGGCTACACCTTC. The gene calls are TRBV15 and TRBJ1-2; D call uncertain. V was shortened by 0 bases and J by 5 bases, with 4 bases between the two germline ends. Per the germline V gene, CDR1 is LNHNV and CDR2 is YYDKDF (reference sequence). This CDR3 is 12 amino acids long.

The chain carries TRBV19 and TRBJ1-1; D is possibly TRBD1 (6 bases). The V end lost 5 bases, the J end lost 11 bases, and 21 bases lay between the germline ends. Germline assignment: CDR1 LNHDA and CDR2 SQIVND (reference sequence). The CDR3 runs to 14 residues. The CDR3 here is CASSPTGQILEAFF. For the CDR3, the DNA is TGTGCCAGTAGTCCCACCGGACAGATTCTAGAGGCTTTCTTT.

The chain recombines TRBV5-1 with TRBJ1-2, with D possibly being TRBD1 (5 bases). Per the germline V gene, CDR1 is SGHRS and CDR2 is YFSETQ. This CDR3 contains 13 residues. Trimming took 1 base from V and 5 from J, leaving 9 bases between them. This CDR3 is CASSLWPGYGYTF. The CDR3 DNA sequence: TGCGCCAGCAGCTTGTGGCCAGGGTATGGCTACACCTTC.

CDR3: CASSQGQGATYEQYF. The CDR3 bases are TGTGCCAGCAGCCAAGGACAGGGGGCCACCTACGAGCAGTACTTC. The chain has TRBV4-2 and TRBJ2-7, with TRBD1 identical over 10 bases. Trimming cost V 1 base and J 2 bases; bases outside gene matches: 2. There are 15 residues in the CDR3. Germline CDR1 LGHNA, CDR2 YNFKEQ.

Worth noting for this clone: Other DNA sequences in this specimen translate into the identical CDR3. The chain couples TRBV27 to TRBJ2-7, with 9 nucleotides matching TRBD2. V gave up 3 bases and J gave up 4 bases; unmatched junction bases: 4. CDR1 is MNHEY, CDR2 SMNVEV, per germline (reference sequence). CDR3 length: 14 amino acids. The CDR3 spells CASSFSGRSYEQYF. The CDR3 DNA reads as TGTGCCAGCAGTTTTAGCGGGAGAAGTTACGAGCAGTACTTC.

The gene calls are TRBV10-3 and TRBJ2-5; D is unresolved. Trimming took 2 bases from V and 7 from J, leaving 8 bases between them. Germline loops: CDR1 ENHRY, CDR2 SYGVKD. The CDR3 has 12 residues. CDR3 sequence reads: CAISELYGTQYF. Written as DNA, the CDR3 is TGTGCCATCAGTGAGCTCTACGGGACCCAGTACTTC.

The V and J genes are TRBV7-6 and TRBJ2-7; no clear D. The V gene lost 5 bases and the J gene lost 2 bases, with 13 bases spanning the gap. The CDR3 spans 14 residues. Germline V gene lookup returns CDR1 SGHVS and CDR2 FNYEAQ. The DNA for the CDR3 is TGTGCCAGCAGCCCGGAGACCGCTGCCTACGAGCAGTACTTC. It codes for CASSPETAAYEQYF.